The 11 T cell receptor beta chains listed next were all sequenced from one sample in a study of blood T cell repertoires in COVID-19. The repertoire was sequenced with immunoSEQ multiplex PCR; TCRdb's copy has only in-frame clones and lacks some. The sample lists under 350,000 clones; around 87% were seen once. Sequenced sample: peripheral blood. The source is a man aged 70 or older with acute or convalescent COVID-19.

This clone has a count of ten or more. This chain joins TRBV6-6 and TRBJ2-7, with 7 bases lining up with TRBD1. Germline CDR1 MNHNY, CDR2 SVGAGI (reference sequence). The trim removed 4 bases at V and 6 bases at J, leaving 12 bases unmatched. The CDR3 extends over 15 amino acids. Here the CDR3 reads CASSSLGQGESEQYF. The CDR3 coding sequence is TGTGCCAGCAGTTCCCTTGGCCAGGGGGAATCCGAGCAGTACTTC.

The J gene is TRBJ1-6, the V gene TRBV5-1; TRBD1 matches 7 bases. The V and J ends lost 7 bases and 7 bases, in that order; junction bases with no gene match: 11. The V gene's germline CDR1 is SGHRS and CDR2 YFSETQ. The CDR3 covers 15 residues. This CDR3 reads CASCILPGQNSPLHF. As DNA, the CDR3 is TGCGCCAGCTGCATTCTACCGGGACAGAATTCACCCCTCCACTTT. Looking up the rest from reference TRBV5-1 and TRBJ1-6 gives the full variable domain: KAGVTQTPRYLIKTRGQQVTLSCSPISGHRSVSWYQQTPGQGLQFLFEYFSETQRNKGNFPGRFSGRQFSNSRSEMNVSTLELGDSALYLCASCILPGQNSPLHFGNGTRLTVT.

The rearrangement joins TRBV12-3 or TRBV12-4 to TRBJ2-3, with a possible D match to TRBD1 (5 bases). The germline V and J ends were trimmed by 6 bases and 3 bases, with 10 bases remaining between them. The CDR3 contains 13 residues. The CDR3 protein is CASSPRQTDTQYF. The CDR3 DNA is TGTGCCAGCAGCCCGAGACAGACAGATACGCAGTATTTT.

This chain joins TRBV27 and TRBJ2-2; D possibly corresponds to TRBD2 (5 bases). The CDR3 is 14 residues long. In germline, CDR1 is MNHEY, CDR2 SMNVEV (reference sequence). V was shortened by 6 bases and J by 4 bases, with 12 bases between the two germline ends. The CDR3 protein is CASRYDGVTGELFF. The CDR3 DNA sequence: TGTGCCAGCAGATACGACGGGGTCACCGGGGAGCTGTTTTTT.

The rearrangement uses TRBV28 and TRBJ2-2; possible D gene TRBD1, 8 bases. The CDR3 has 14 amino acids. V lost 10 bases and J 4 bases, leaving 16 bases between the germline ends. Germline CDR1 and CDR2: MDHEN and SYDVKM. CDR3 region: CATNRGGSTGELFF. The CDR3, as DNA: TGTGCCACAAACAGGGGGGGGAGCACCGGGGAGCTGTTTTTT.

The chain joins TRBV4-2 to TRBJ2-2, with TRBD2 matching over 11 bases. V gave up 0 bases and J gave up 5 bases; unmatched junction bases: 5. The germline CDR1 and CDR2 sequences are LGHNA and YNFKEQ. The CDR3 runs to 17 residues. CDR3 region: CASSQDPGLAVTGELFF. For the CDR3, the DNA is TGTGCCAGCAGCCAAGATCCGGGACTAGCGGTGACCGGGGAGCTGTTTTTT.

The chain links TRBV4-3 to TRBJ2-7; D unresolved. V shed 1 base and J shed 5 bases, with 9 bases lying between them. CDR1 and CDR2 from the germline V gene are LGHNA and YSLEER. The CDR3 is 13 residues long. The CDR3 DNA sequence: TGCGCCAGCAGCCAAGGACGCGGCAACGAGCAGTACTTC. Residues: CASSQGRGNEQYF.

The chain links TRBV6-2 or TRBV6-3 to TRBJ2-5, with TRBD2 matching 9 bases. The V gene end was trimmed by 2 bases and the J gene end by 3 bases; junction bases not matched to a gene: 4. CDR1 is MNHEY, CDR2 SVGEGT, per germline. The CDR3 consists of 15 residues. CDR3: CASSYRPSGEETQYF. The DNA for the CDR3 is TGTGCCAGCAGTTACAGGCCTAGCGGGGAAGAGACCCAGTACTTC.

About this clone itself: Other DNA sequences in this specimen translate into the identical CDR3. This chain connects TRBV2 to TRBJ2-1; a weak D match, TRBD1 (6 bases). V lost 4 bases and J 0 bases, leaving 10 bases between the germline ends. The CDR3 is 15 residues long. Germline V gene lookup returns CDR1 SNHLY and CDR2 FYNNEI. As DNA, the CDR3 is TGTGCCAGCAGTGTTGGCAGGGGCTCCTACAATGAGCAGTTCTTC. This encodes CASSVGRGSYNEQFF. Based on the CDR3 plus reference TRBV2 and TRBJ2-1, the full variable domain is EPEVTQTPSHQVTQMGQEVILRCVPISNHLYFYWYRQILGQKVEFLVSFYNNEISEKSEIFDDQFSVERPDGSNFTLKIRSTKLEDSAMYFCASSVGRGSYNEQFFGPGTRLTVL.

This rearrangement joins TRBV30 to TRBJ1-2; TRBD1 agrees at 9 bases. Germline V gene data show CDR1 as GTSNPN and CDR2 as SVGIG (reference sequence). V trimming: 2 bases; J trimming: 4 bases; junction bases outside the gene matches: 11. There are 16 residues in the CDR3. For the CDR3, the DNA is TGTGCCTGGAGTAAATACAGGGGGCGGGCCCTCTATGGCTACACCTTC. This sequence encodes CAWSKYRGRALYGYTF.

The chain carries TRBV29-1 and TRBJ1-2; D remains ambiguous. Germline-derived CDR1 and CDR2 are SQVTM and ANQGSEA. The germline V and J ends were trimmed by 4 bases and 5 bases, with 17 bases remaining between them. The CDR3 runs 14 residues. CDR3 sequence: CSVASGYESYGYTF. CDR3 in DNA: TGCAGCGTTGCGTCGGGGTACGAGTCATATGGCTACACCTTC.